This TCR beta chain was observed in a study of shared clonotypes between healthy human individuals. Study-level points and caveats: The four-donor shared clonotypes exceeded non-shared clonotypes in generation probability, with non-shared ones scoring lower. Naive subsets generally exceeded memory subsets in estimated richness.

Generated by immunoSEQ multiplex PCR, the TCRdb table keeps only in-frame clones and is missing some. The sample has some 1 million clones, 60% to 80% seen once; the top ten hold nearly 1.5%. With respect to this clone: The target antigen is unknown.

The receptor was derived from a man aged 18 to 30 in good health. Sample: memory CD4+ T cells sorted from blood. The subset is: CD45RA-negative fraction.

In DNA, the CDR3 is TGTGCCAGCAGGGGACAGGGGCCCCCTGAAGCTTTCTTT. This codes for CASRGQGPPEAFF. This chain connects TRBV28 to TRBJ1-1, with 10 bases fitting TRBD1. After removal of 6 bases from V and 6 bases from J, the junction contained 4 bases not matched to a gene. This CDR3 is 13 amino acids long. Looked up from germline, CDR1 is MDHEN and CDR2 is SYDVKM.